This is a list of T cell receptor beta chains from one sample in a study of blood T cell repertoires in COVID-19. Clones were sequenced by immunoSEQ multiplex PCR, and TCRdb holds only the in-frame ones, with some missing. The sample carries about 110,000 clones, approximately 81% recorded once. The sequencing input was peripheral blood. The receptors come from a human donor in a cohort sampled during active COVID-19. Both conserved end residues are part of each CDR3. The D gene is left open where the match is weak.

d_call	j_call	v_call	cdr3_length	cdr3_aa	cdr3_nt
.	TRBJ1-3	TRBV5-1	14	CASSLQDSGNTIYF	TGCGCCAGCAGCTTACAGGACTCTGGAAACACCATATATTTT
.	TRBJ2-1	TRBV14	15	CASSRRAGVHNEQFF	TGTGCCAGCAGCCGCAGGGCAGGCGTACACAATGAGCAGTTCTTC
.	TRBJ2-5	TRBV28	15	CASSLWGRGQETQYF	TGTGCCAGCAGTTTATGGGGCCGGGGCCAAGAGACCCAGTACTTC
TRBD2	TRBJ2-3	TRBV7-2	15	CASSFSGTSKDTQYF	TGTGCCAGCAGCTTCTCCGGGACTAGCAAAGATACGCAGTATTTT
.	TRBJ1-6	TRBV7-9	13	CASSLRGSSPLHF	TGTGCCAGCAGCTTACGAGGAAGTTCACCCCTCCACTTT
.	TRBJ1-6	TRBV6-1	14	CASGSGAYNSPLHF	TGTGCCAGCGGCTCAGGGGCCTATAATTCACCCCTCCACTTT
.	TRBJ1-3	TRBV28	16	CASSLIRGTVGNTIYF	TGTGCCAGCAGTCTAATCAGGGGAACGGTTGGAAACACCATATATTTT
.	TRBJ2-2	TRBV7-2	14	CASSLAGGTGELFF	TGTGCCAGCAGCTTAGCGGGGGGCACCGGGGAGCTGTTTTTT
.	TRBJ2-3	TRBV5-1	18	CASSFYAGARYRTDTQYF	TGCGCCAGCAGCTTTTATGCGGGGGCCCGCTACCGCACAGATACGCAGTATTTT
.	TRBJ1-6	TRBV15	16	CATSRRTGSYNSPLHF	TGTGCCACCAGCAGACGAACTGGCTCCTATAATTCACCCCTCCACTTT
.	TRBJ1-3	TRBV11-2	17	CASSHPARRGSGNTIYF	TGTGCCAGTTCTCACCCGGCGCGAAGGGGATCTGGAAACACCATATATTTT
TRBD1	TRBJ1-6	TRBV6-5	15	CASRTGERANSPLHF	TGTGCCAGCCGGACAGGGGAAAGGGCTAATTCACCCCTCCACTTT
.	TRBJ1-3	TRBV3-1/TRBV3-2	14	CASRNQGTGNTIYF	TGTGCCAGCAGGAACCAGGGGACTGGAAACACCATATATTTT
.	TRBJ2-7	TRBV19	11	CASSMGREQYF	TGTGCCAGTAGTATGGGGCGCGAGCAGTACTTC
.	TRBJ1-6	TRBV11-2	14	CASSYRDTNSPLHF	TGTGCCAGCAGCTACCGGGACACCAATTCACCCCTCCACTTT